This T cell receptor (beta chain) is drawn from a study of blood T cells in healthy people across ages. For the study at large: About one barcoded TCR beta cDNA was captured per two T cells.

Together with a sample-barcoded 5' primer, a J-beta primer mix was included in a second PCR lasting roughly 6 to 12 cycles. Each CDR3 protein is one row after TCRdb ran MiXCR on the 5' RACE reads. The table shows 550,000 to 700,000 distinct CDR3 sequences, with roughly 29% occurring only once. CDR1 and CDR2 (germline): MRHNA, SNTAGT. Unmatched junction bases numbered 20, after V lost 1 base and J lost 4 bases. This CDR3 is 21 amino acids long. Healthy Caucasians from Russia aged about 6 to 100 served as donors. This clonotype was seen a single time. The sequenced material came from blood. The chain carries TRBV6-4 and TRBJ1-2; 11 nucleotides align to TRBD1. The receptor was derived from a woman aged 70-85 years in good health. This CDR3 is CASSDFREASDRGPGAYGYTF. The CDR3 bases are TGTGCCAGCAGTGACTTTAGGGAGGCCTCGGACAGGGGGCCAGGAGCCTATGGCTACACCTTC.